Listed below are T cell receptor beta chains from one sample, sequenced in a study of blood T cells in healthy people across ages. Using its own MiXCR run on the 5' RACE reads, TCRdb lists one record per CDR3 protein. The table has about 1.8 million distinct CDR3 sequences, roughly 49% seen once; the top ten hold 2% to 2.5%. The material sequenced was blood. Receptor source: a woman aged 40-49 years in good health. The CDR3 runs from the conserved cysteine through the conserved F or W. A D gene is named only where the DNA matches it firmly. The listing skips clone size in some rows; elsewhere it reads once, few, many or a size class.

CDR3nt | CDR3aa | j_gene | d_gene | abundance | v_gene
TGTGCCAGCAGCTTGGGACAGGGACGGATCCTCACCCTTAATGAAAAACTGTTTTTT | CASSLGQGRILTLNEKLFF | TRBJ1-4 | TRBD1 | . | TRBV7-6
TGCAGTGCCAGTCAGGGGGGCCTCGGGGAGACCCAGTACTTC | CSASQGGLGETQYF | TRBJ2-5 | . | . | TRBV20-1
TGCGCCAGCAGCCAAGGAGGGGGCTCCTATAATTCACCCCTCCACTTT | CASSQGGGSYNSPLHF | TRBJ1-6 | . | . | TRBV4-3
TGCGCCAGCAGCCCAAGGACGGATATGAACACTGAAGCTTTCTTT | CASSPRTDMNTEAFF | TRBJ1-1 | . | once | TRBV5-1
TGTGCCAGCAGTTACCCCACTAGCGGGGGCACAGATACGCAGTATTTT | CASSYPTSGGTDTQYF | TRBJ2-3 | TRBD2 | . | TRBV6-7
TGTGCCAGCACTTCCCGTCTAGCGGGGGCCTACAATGAGCAGTTCTTC | CASTSRLAGAYNEQFF | TRBJ2-1 | TRBD2 | . | TRBV12-3/TRBV12-4
TGCGCCAGCAGCCCCGTTCCGGGACCCAACTACGAGCAGTACTTC | CASSPVPGPNYEQYF | TRBJ2-7 | . | . | TRBV5-1
TGTGCCAGCAGCCCCGGGCCTATGAACTCCTACGAGCAGTACTTC | CASSPGPMNSYEQYF | TRBJ2-7 | . | . | TRBV7-6
TGTGCCAGCACCGCGTCGAGAGGGGTACCCTACGAGCAGTACTTC | CASTASRGVPYEQYF | TRBJ2-7 | . | few | TRBV7-2
TGTGCCAGCAGCCCGGACAGATCCCCTCGTGCTAGTGGCTACACCTTC | CASSPDRSPRASGYTF | TRBJ1-2 | . | . | TRBV28
TGTGCCAGCAGCCAACAGGGTGGTGAGCAGTACTTC | CASSQQGGEQYF | TRBJ2-7 | . | many | TRBV4-2
TGTGCCAGCAGCGCTACCGGGACAGTGAACTATGGCTACACCTTC | CASSATGTVNYGYTF | TRBJ1-2 | TRBD1 | . | TRBV3-1
TGCGCCAGCAGCCCCAATGGGGCCTACGAGCAGTACTTC | CASSPNGAYEQYF | TRBJ2-7 | . | . | TRBV5-1
TGTGCCAGCAGTGAACCCCTCTTTGGGACCAACGTCCTGACTTTC | CASSEPLFGTNVLTF | TRBJ2-6 | . | . | TRBV6-1
TGCAGTGCTAGACCCGGGGGACGATTAGACATTCAGTACTTC | CSARPGGRLDIQYF | TRBJ2-4 | . | few | TRBV20-1
TGTGCCAGCAGCCAAGAACTCCGCCTAGCGGGGTCGGCCAAAAACATTCAGTACTTC | CASSQELRLAGSAKNIQYF | TRBJ2-4 | TRBD2 | . | TRBV3-1
TGCGCCAGCAGCCAATTATCGGGAGATACGCAGTATTTT | CASSQLSGDTQYF | TRBJ2-3 | . | . | TRBV4-3
TGTGCCAGCAGATTTCGGCGGACCACCGGGGAGCTGTTTTTT | CASRFRRTTGELFF | TRBJ2-2 | . | . | TRBV12-3/TRBV12-4
TGTGCCAGCAGCCCCGGCGGCAGGCCCACTAGCACAGATACGCAGTATTTT | CASSPGGRPTSTDTQYF | TRBJ2-3 | . | . | TRBV3-1
TGTGCCAGCTTACGTGGCTACCAGCAAGAGACCCAGTACTTC | CASLRGYQQETQYF | TRBJ2-5 | . | . | TRBV28
TGTGCCAGCAGTTTACGGGGTTGGGGAGAAAAACTGTTTTTT | CASSLRGWGEKLFF | TRBJ1-4 | . | few | TRBV27
TGCGCCAGCAGCCCGGCGGCGGGGGGCAATGAGCAGTTCTTC | CASSPAAGGNEQFF | TRBJ2-1 | TRBD2 | . | TRBV5-4
TGCGCCAGCAGCAGGGGACAGAAAGCAACTAATGAAAAACTGTTTTTT | CASSRGQKATNEKLFF | TRBJ1-4 | TRBD1 | . | TRBV5-1
TGTGCCAGCAGCTTACTGGGACAGGGGGTCGGAGATACGCAGTATTTT | CASSLLGQGVGDTQYF | TRBJ2-3 | TRBD1 | . | TRBV7-9
TGTGCCAGCAGTGAACAGGAGAATTCACCCCTCCACTTT | CASSEQENSPLHF | TRBJ1-6 | . | . | TRBV25-1
TGCGCCAGCAGCTTCCCCAACAATGAGCAGTTCTTC | CASSFPNNEQFF | TRBJ2-1 | . | few | TRBV5-1
TGTGCCAGCAGTTTCTTAGCGGGGGGCCTCACTTTATACAATGAGCAGTTCTTC | CASSFLAGGLTLYNEQFF | TRBJ2-1 | TRBD2 | . | TRBV12-3/TRBV12-4
TGCGCCAGCAGCTGGGGTGCGGGGGGCTACAATGAGCAGTTCTTC | CASSWGAGGYNEQFF | TRBJ2-1 | TRBD2 | . | TRBV5-1
TGTGCCAGCAGCATAACAGGGTTGAGCCAAGATACGCAGTATTTT | CASSITGLSQDTQYF | TRBJ2-3 | . | . | TRBV7-2
TGTGCCAGCAGGCCCAACAGGAACACTGAAGCTTTCTTT | CASRPNRNTEAFF | TRBJ1-1 | . | . | TRBV6-5
TGCAGCGTTGAAGGACTCGGAACTAACTATGGCTACACCTTC | CSVEGLGTNYGYTF | TRBJ1-2 | . | . | TRBV29-1